This T cell receptor beta chain was documented in a study of T-cell reconstitution after alpha-beta-depleted transplantation in children. Construction of the TCRbeta library involved unique molecular identifiers. One entry per CDR3 protein results from TCRdb running MiXCR on the PCR reads. Of approximately 400,000 distinct CDR3 sequences listed, 9.5% to 13% are singletons. This clonotype came up a few times. The clonotype was recovered from a human donor who donated a stem cell graft to a child with acute myeloid leukemia. The specimen was PBMCs from the stem cell graft donor, collected from the stem cell graft.

For the CDR3, the DNA is TGTGCCAGCAGCTTGGCAGGACTGCCTACGGCCGGGGAGCTGTTTTTT. The encoded protein is CASSLAGLPTAGELFF. The chain recombines TRBV5-4 with TRBJ2-2; tentative D call: TRBD2 (5 bases). The CDR3 consists of 16 residues. The germline CDR1 and CDR2 sequences are SGHNT and YYREEE (reference sequence). Trimming cost V 0 bases and J 6 bases, with 15 bases left between them. Complete variable domain (other parts from reference TRBV5-4 and TRBJ2-2): ETGVTQSPTHLIKTRGQQVTLRCSSQSGHNTVSWYQQALGQGPQFIFQYYREEENGRGNFPPRFSGLQFPNYSSELNVNALELDDSALYLCASSLAGLPTAGELFFGEGSRLTVL.